The sequence of this T cell receptor (beta chain) was determined in a study of blood T cell repertoires in COVID-19. For the study at large: Donors in the United States, Italy and Spain gave samples during acute or convalescent COVID-19.

Participants were aged roughly 18 to 90 years, lived in around 25 US areas, and enrolled virtually. Allocation to cohorts depended on clinical history reported by the participants. Original handling: For nucleated cells, counts were estimated from reference gene primer amplification. The table came from immunoSEQ multiplex PCR; TCRdb's copy has only in-frame clones and leaves some out. The V and J calls and clone size are taken from that table; D and trimming were inferred from the DNA. Of approximately 260,000 clones listed, roughly four fifths are singletons. The V and J ends lost 4 bases and 10 bases respectively, with 12 bases between them. The CDR3 extends over 12 amino acids. CDR1 SGDLS and CDR2 YYNGEE come from the germline V gene. The table lists this clone with a count of one.

The receptor comes from a man aged 25 to 40 with acute COVID-19. The chain couples TRBV9 to TRBJ2-1; D remains ambiguous. The sequencing input was PBMCs or T cells enriched from blood (not recorded which). The CDR3 bases are TGTGCCAGCAGCCCCACAATATACGAGCAGTTCTTC. It specifies CASSPTIYEQFF.